The 21 T cell receptor beta chains below come from one sample, sequenced in a study of blood T cell repertoires in COVID-19 (dated by TCRdb to 2019 to 2021). Library prep was done by the immunoSEQ multiplex PCR assay. Entries here come from immuneACCESS through TCRdb and include only in-frame sequences with V and J called. Some clones fail to appear in such tables; in the studies checked, an unresolved V gene covers under half of the shortfall, and the cause of the remainder is unknown. This sample is represented by hundreds of thousands of clones; approximately 89% of them were singletons. The leading ten clones occupy around 1.7% of the sample. Source material: peripheral blood. The receptor source for this set is an older woman who had recovered from COVID-19.

The rearrangement links TRBV5-5 to TRBJ1-5; tentative D call: TRBD1 (5 bases). The CDR3 spans 12 residues. The germline V gene has CDR1 SGHKS and CDR2 YYEKEE (reference sequence). Trimming took 4 bases from V and 5 from J, leaving 7 bases between them. In DNA form, the CDR3 reads TGTGCCAGCAGCAGGGGCGATCAGCCCCAGCATTTT. It translates to CASSRGDQPQHF.

The gene calls are TRBV29-1 and TRBJ1-2; D gene uncertain. There are 12 residues in the CDR3. V was clipped by 6 bases and J by 2 bases, with 10 bases between them. The germline V gene has CDR1 SQVTM and CDR2 ANQGSEA. As DNA, the CDR3 is TGCAGCGTCGCCGGTCCCAACTATGGCTACACCTTC. Amino acids: CSVAGPNYGYTF.

V is TRBV3-1 (or the pseudogene TRBV3-2) and J is TRBJ2-1, with D unresolved. The length of the CDR3 is 14 residues. CDR1 is LGHDT and CDR2 is YNNKEL in the germline V gene (reference sequence). V gave up 0 bases and J gave up 6 bases, with 9 bases separating them. CDR3 bases: TGTGCCAGCAGCCAAGATCTAGGCCCCAATGAGCAGTTCTTC. It yields the protein CASSQDLGPNEQFF.

The CDR3 bases are TGCGCCAGCAGCTTGGAATCTCGGGATTCACCCCTCCACTTT. Translation: CASSLESRDSPLHF. The chain links TRBV5-1 to TRBJ1-6; D ambiguous. Germline loops: CDR1 SGHRS, CDR2 YFSETQ. Between the trimmed V and J ends, which lost 0 bases and 8 bases, there was a span of 9 bases. This CDR3 has 14 residues. Together with reference TRBV5-1 and TRBJ1-6, the CDR3 gives the full variable domain: KAGVTQTPRYLIKTRGQQVTLSCSPISGHRSVSWYQQTPGQGLQFLFEYFSETQRNKGNFPGRFSGRQFSNSRSEMNVSTLELGDSALYLCASSLESRDSPLHFGNGTRLTVT.

This clone is a singleton in its sample. V gene TRBV6-5 combines with J gene TRBJ2-7; weak D call: TRBD1 (5 bases). The V gene's germline CDR1 is MNHEY and CDR2 SVGAGI. This CDR3 is 15 amino acids long. V lost 0 bases and J 3 bases, leaving 12 bases between the germline ends. CDR3 sequence: CASSYSKIGVYEQYF. The CDR3, as DNA: TGTGCCAGCAGTTACTCGAAGATAGGGGTCTACGAGCAGTACTTC.

V and J are TRBV10-3 and TRBJ2-1, with TRBD1 identical over 10 bases. J was trimmed by 4 bases and V by 5 bases; bases with no gene match: 11. CDR1 is ENHRY and CDR2 is SYGVKD in the germline V gene. CDR3 length: 17 amino acids. For the CDR3, the DNA is TGTGCCATCAGTTTCGCATCTGGGACAGGGGATTACAATGAGCAGTTCTTC. Protein: CAISFASGTGDYNEQFF.

The chain has TRBV14 and TRBJ2-3, with a tentative D call TRBD2 (7 bases). Germline CDR1 and CDR2: SGHDN and FVKESK. The CDR3 consists of 16 residues. Trimming stripped 1 base from V and 7 bases from J, with 18 bases between. The CDR3 loop reads CASSQAGRRGRNTQYF. DNA of the CDR3: TGTGCCAGCAGCCAAGCTGGTCGGCGGGGGCGGAATACGCAGTATTTT.

The chain combines TRBV27 with TRBJ2-2; D is unclear. Germline assignment: CDR1 MNHEY and CDR2 SMNVEV (reference sequence). The CDR3 has 14 amino acids. The V and J ends lost 5 bases and 0 bases respectively, with 7 bases between them. The CDR3: CASSPPPNTGELFF. CDR3 bases: TGTGCCAGCAGTCCTCCCCCGAACACCGGGGAGCTGTTTTTT.

This chain joins TRBV6-5 and TRBJ2-1, with D possibly TRBD2 on 6 matching bases. V was trimmed by 5 bases and J by 7 bases, leaving 15 bases between them. This CDR3 region has 14 residues. Germline CDR1 and CDR2: MNHEY and SVGAGI. The CDR3 DNA reads TGTGCCAGCAGTCGACTTGGGGGGTTTAATGAGCAGTTCTTC. Its protein product is CASSRLGGFNEQFF.

This rearrangement joins TRBV18 to TRBJ1-2; 9 bases fit TRBD1. The CDR3 extends over 19 amino acids. Germline V CDR1 and CDR2: KGHSH, LQKENI. J gave up 3 bases and V 6 bases, and 20 bases lay outside the gene matches. The CDR3 DNA is TGTGCCAGCTCTACCAGCGGGACAGGGCTCTCGACTGGGGACTATGGCTACACCTTC. As protein: CASSTSGTGLSTGDYGYTF. The full variable domain, rest sourced from reference TRBV18 and TRBJ1-2, is NAGVMQNPRHLVRRRGQEARLRCSPMKGHSHVYWYRQLPEEGLKFMVYLQKENIIDESGMPKERFSAEFPKEGPSILRIQQVVRGDSAAYFCASSTSGTGLSTGDYGYTFGSGTRLTVV.

This chain uses TRBV5-4 with TRBJ1-4, with TRBD1 as a possible D gene (5 bases). V gave up 4 bases and J gave up 8 bases, with 15 bases separating them. CDR3 length equals 14 residues. Germline-derived CDR1 and CDR2 are SGHNT and YYREEE (reference sequence). The CDR3 sequence: CASSPQVGGEKLFF. The CDR3 DNA sequence: TGTGCCAGCAGCCCCCAGGTTGGGGGGGAAAAACTGTTTTTT.

This clone was observed a handful of times. The V gene is TRBV19, the J gene TRBJ1-6; TRBD1 is a possible D gene (5 bases). Per the germline V gene, CDR1 is LNHDA and CDR2 is SQIVND (reference sequence). The CDR3 runs 13 residues. The germline V and J ends were trimmed by 11 bases and 9 bases, with 17 bases remaining between them. The CDR3 DNA reads TGTGCCGGGTCAGACACCAGGGCTTCACCCCTCCACTTT. This translates into CAGSDTRASPLHF.

J is TRBJ2-2 and V is TRBV10-3; perhaps TRBD2 as D (6 bases). V lost 10 bases and J 5 bases, leaving 23 bases between the germline ends. The CDR3 is 16 residues long. Germline V CDR1 and CDR2: ENHRY, SYGVKD. CDR3 in amino acids: CATIKTLARSTGELFF. The CDR3 coding sequence is TGTGCCACCATTAAAACGCTAGCGAGGTCTACCGGGGAGCTGTTTTTT.

The chain carries TRBV5-1 and TRBJ2-7, with D possibly matching TRBD1 (8 bases). The length of the CDR3 is 15 residues. Trimming pared 5 bases from V and 4 bases from J, leaving 19 bases between. Germline-derived CDR1 and CDR2 are SGHRS and YFSETQ. The DNA for the CDR3 is TGCGCCAGCAGAGCGGGACAGGAGAGTCTTTACGAGCAGTACTTC. Residues: CASRAGQESLYEQYF.

J is TRBJ2-7 and V is TRBV5-4; 7 bases line up with TRBD2. The CDR3 consists of 15 residues. The J segment lost 0 bases and the V segment lost 2 bases, leaving 5 bases of the junction unmatched. Germline V gene sequence: CDR1 SGHNT, CDR2 YYREEE (reference sequence). CDR3 loop: CASSFRGESSYEQYF. CDR3 coding DNA: TGTGCCAGCAGCTTTCGGGGGGAGAGCTCCTACGAGCAGTACTTC.

This clone turned up a few times. The V call is TRBV2, the J call TRBJ1-5; D uncertain. The germline CDR1 and CDR2 sequences are SNHLY and FYNNEI. With 3 bases removed from V and 4 bases from J, the gap between germline ends came to 13 bases. The length of the CDR3 is 15 residues. CDR3 DNA: TGTGCCAGCAGTGACCGAGTCCAGGAAAATCAGCCCCAGCATTTT. Protein: CASSDRVQENQPQHF.

The DNA of the CDR3 is TGTGCCAGCAGCGTATCAGGGAAGGGTGGCTACACCTTC. Translated, it gives CASSVSGKGGYTF. The V gene is TRBV9, the J gene TRBJ1-2; D might be TRBD1 (5 bases). V lost 1 base, J lost 7 bases, and 11 bases lay in between. Germline V gives CDR1 SGDLS, CDR2 YYNGEE. This CDR3 has 13 residues.

The rearrangement uses TRBV5-6 and TRBJ2-7; D is perhaps TRBD2 (6 bases). The length of the CDR3 is 15 residues. V was shortened by 1 base and J by 1 base, with 12 bases between the two germline ends. Germline V gene sequence: CDR1 SGHDT, CDR2 YYEEEE. The CDR3 nucleotides read TGTGCCAGCAGCTTGCCCCAGGGACTGTCCTACGAGCAGTACTTC. Translated: CASSLPQGLSYEQYF. Variable domain in full (rest from reference TRBV5-6 and TRBJ2-7): DAGVTQSPTHLIKTRGQQVTLRCSPKSGHDTVSWYQQALGQGPQFIFQYYEEEERQRGNFPDRFSGHQFPNYSSELNVNALLLGDSALYLCASSLPQGLSYEQYFGPGTRLTVT.

This chain uses TRBV10-3 with TRBJ1-2, with 8 positions matching TRBD1. The CDR3 is made up of 15 amino acids. V gave up 4 bases and J gave up 4 bases; unmatched junction bases: 8. Germline-derived CDR1 and CDR2 are ENHRY and SYGVKD. CDR3 residues: CAISGARGLGYGYTF. The CDR3 coding sequence is TGTGCCATCAGTGGGGCCAGGGGGCTGGGCTATGGCTACACCTTC.

This chain joins TRBV11-2 and TRBJ2-1, with D unresolved. V lost 3 bases and J lost 11, with 11 bases in between. The CDR3 contains 12 residues. Germline V gene sequence: CDR1 SGHAT, CDR2 FQNNGV. The CDR3 coding sequence is TGTGCCAGCAGCTTGTCCGGAGAGAAGCAGTTCTTC. Amino acid sequence: CASSLSGEKQFF.

The V call is TRBV11-3, the J call TRBJ1-6; no clear D. Trimming removed 5 bases at V and 8 bases at J, with 10 bases between. The CDR3 is 13 amino acids. From germline, CDR1 is SGHNT and CDR2 YENEEA. Here the CDR3 DNA reads TGTGCCAGCAGCCTATTCGGGGATTCACCCCTCCACTTT. It is translated as CASSLFGDSPLHF.